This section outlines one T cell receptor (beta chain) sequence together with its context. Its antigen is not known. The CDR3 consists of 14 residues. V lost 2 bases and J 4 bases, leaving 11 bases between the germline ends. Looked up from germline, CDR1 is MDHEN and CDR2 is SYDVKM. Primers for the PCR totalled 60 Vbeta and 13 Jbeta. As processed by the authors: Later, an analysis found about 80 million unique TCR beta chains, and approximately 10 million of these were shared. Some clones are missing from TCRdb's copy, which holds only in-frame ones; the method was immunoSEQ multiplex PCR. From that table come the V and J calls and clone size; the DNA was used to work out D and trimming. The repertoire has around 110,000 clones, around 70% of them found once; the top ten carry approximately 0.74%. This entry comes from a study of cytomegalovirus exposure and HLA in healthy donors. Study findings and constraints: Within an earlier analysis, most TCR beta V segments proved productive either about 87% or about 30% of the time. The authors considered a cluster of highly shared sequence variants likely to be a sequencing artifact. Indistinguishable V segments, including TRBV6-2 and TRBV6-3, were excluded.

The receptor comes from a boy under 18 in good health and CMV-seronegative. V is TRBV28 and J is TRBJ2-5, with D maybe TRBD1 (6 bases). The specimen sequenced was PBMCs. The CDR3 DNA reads TGTGCCAGCAGTTTAGCAGGGGCCCCAGAGACCCAGTACTTC. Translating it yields CASSLAGAPETQYF.